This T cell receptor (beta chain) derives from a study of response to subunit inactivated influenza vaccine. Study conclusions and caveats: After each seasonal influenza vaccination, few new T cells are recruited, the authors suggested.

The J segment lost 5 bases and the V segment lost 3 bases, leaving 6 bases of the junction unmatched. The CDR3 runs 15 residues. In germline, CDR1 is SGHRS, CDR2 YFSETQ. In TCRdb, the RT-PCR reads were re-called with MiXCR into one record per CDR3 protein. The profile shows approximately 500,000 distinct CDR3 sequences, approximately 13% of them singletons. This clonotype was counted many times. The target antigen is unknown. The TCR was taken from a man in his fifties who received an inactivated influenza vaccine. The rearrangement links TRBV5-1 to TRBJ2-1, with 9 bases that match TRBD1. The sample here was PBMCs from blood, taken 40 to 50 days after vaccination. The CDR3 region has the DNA TGCGCCAGCAGCTCTCTACAGGGGGCTGACAATGAGCAGTTCTTC. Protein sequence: CASSSLQGADNEQFF.